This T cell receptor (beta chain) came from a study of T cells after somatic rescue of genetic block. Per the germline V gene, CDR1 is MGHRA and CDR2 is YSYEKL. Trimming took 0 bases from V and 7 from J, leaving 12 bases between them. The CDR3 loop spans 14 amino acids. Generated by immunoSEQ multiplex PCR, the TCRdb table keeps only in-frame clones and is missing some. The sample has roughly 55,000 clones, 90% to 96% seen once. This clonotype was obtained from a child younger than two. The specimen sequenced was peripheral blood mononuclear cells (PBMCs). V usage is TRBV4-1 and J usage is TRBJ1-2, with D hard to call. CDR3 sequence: CASSQEHVGTGYTF. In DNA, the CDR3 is TGCGCCAGCAGCCAAGAACATGTGGGCACTGGCTACACCTTC.